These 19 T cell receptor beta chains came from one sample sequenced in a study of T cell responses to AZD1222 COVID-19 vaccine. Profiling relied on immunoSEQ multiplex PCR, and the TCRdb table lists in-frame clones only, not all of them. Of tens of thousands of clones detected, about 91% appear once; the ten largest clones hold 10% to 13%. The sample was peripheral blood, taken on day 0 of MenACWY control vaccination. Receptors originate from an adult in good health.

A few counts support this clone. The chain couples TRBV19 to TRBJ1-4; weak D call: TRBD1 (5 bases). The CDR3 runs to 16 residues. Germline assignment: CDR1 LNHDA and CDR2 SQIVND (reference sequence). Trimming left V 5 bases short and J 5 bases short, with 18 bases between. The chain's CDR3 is CASSLWRDSGNEKLFF. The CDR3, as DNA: TGTGCCAGTAGTCTCTGGAGGGACTCCGGGAATGAAAAACTGTTTTTT.

The CDR3 region has the DNA TGTGCCAGCAGCTTTCTTAGGAGGGGATGGCACGAGCAGTACTTC. This codes for CASSFLRRGWHEQYF. The V gene is TRBV5-6, the J gene TRBJ2-7, with D possibly being TRBD2 (6 bases). CDR1 is SGHDT and CDR2 is YYEEEE in the germline V gene. The CDR3 extends over 15 amino acids. Trimming stripped 2 bases from V and 5 bases from J, with 17 bases between.

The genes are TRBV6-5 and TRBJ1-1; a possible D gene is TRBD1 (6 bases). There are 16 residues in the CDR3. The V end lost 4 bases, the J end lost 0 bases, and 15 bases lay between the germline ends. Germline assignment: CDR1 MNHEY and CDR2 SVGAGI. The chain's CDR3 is CASSSDWGAVNTEAFF. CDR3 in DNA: TGTGCCAGCAGTTCAGATTGGGGGGCAGTGAACACTGAAGCTTTCTTT.

The CDR3 DNA sequence: TGTGCCGGGACTAGCTCCGCTGAGCAGTTCTTC. Translation gives CAGTSSAEQFF. The chain uses TRBV2 and TRBJ2-1; 9 nucleotides agree with TRBD2. CDR1 is SNHLY, CDR2 FYNNEI, per germline. The J segment lost 9 bases and the V segment lost 11 bases, leaving 5 bases of the junction unmatched. The CDR3 runs 11 residues.

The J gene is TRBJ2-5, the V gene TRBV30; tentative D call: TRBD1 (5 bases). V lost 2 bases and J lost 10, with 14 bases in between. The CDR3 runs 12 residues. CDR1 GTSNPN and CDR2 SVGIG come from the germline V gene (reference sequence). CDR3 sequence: CAWSPTGVDQYF. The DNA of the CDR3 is TGTGCCTGGAGTCCCACAGGCGTGGACCAGTACTTC.

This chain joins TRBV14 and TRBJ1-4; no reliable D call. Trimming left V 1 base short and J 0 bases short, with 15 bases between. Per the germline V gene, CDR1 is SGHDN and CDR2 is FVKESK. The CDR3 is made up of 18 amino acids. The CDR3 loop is CASSQGGSSSTTNEKLFF. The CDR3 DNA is TGTGCCAGCAGCCAAGGGGGATCGTCTTCAACAACTAATGAAAAACTGTTTTTT.

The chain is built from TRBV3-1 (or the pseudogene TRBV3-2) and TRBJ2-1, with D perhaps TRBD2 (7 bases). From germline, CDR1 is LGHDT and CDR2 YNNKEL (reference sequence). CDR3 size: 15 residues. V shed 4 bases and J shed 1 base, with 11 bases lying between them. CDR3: CASSLRGGSYNEQFF. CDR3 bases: TGTGCCAGCAGCCTGAGGGGGGGATCCTACAATGAGCAGTTCTTC.

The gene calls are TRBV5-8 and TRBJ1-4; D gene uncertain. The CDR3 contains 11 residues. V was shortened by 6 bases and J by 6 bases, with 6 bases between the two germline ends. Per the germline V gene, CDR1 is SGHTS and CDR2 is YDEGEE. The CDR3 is CASTRYEKLFF. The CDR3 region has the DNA TGTGCCAGCACCCGCTATGAAAAACTGTTTTTT.

CDR3 residues: CASSLTGTGANVLTF. CDR3 nucleotides: TGTGCCAGCAGCTTAACCGGGACCGGGGCCAACGTCCTGACTTTC. V and J are TRBV11-2 and TRBJ2-6; the D call may be TRBD1 or TRBD2 (5 bases each). Germline CDR1 is SGHAT and CDR2 is FQNNGV. The CDR3 loop spans 15 amino acids. V was cut by 2 bases and J by 4 bases, with 9 bases left in between.

The CDR3 DNA reads TGTGCCAGCAGCCAGCTCACAGGGGGCGGGGGCTACACCTTC. This encodes CASSQLTGGGGYTF. This chain connects TRBV3-1 (or the pseudogene TRBV3-2) to TRBJ1-2, with 9 bases fitting TRBD1. CDR1 and CDR2 from the germline V gene are LGHDT and YNNKEL (reference sequence). CDR3 size: 14 residues. V lost 3 bases and J lost 8; bases outside the gene matches: 7.

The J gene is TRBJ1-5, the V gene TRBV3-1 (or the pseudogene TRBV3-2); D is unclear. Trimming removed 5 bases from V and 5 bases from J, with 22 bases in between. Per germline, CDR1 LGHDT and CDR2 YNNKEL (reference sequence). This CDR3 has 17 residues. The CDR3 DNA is TGTGCCAGCAGCGGAAGTCATCCCATTTGGCATCATCAGCCCCAGCATTTT. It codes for CASSGSHPIWHHQPQHF.

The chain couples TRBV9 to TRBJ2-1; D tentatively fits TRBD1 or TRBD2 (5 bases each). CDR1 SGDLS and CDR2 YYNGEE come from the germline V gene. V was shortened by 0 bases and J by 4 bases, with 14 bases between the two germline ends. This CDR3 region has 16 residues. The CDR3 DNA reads TGTGCCAGCAGCGTAGTGGGGGACCCTATATACAATGAGCAGTTCTTC. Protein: CASSVVGDPIYNEQFF.

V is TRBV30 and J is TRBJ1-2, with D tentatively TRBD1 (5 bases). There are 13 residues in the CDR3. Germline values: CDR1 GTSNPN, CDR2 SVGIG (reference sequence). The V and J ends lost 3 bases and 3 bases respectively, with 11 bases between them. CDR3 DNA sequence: TGTGCCTGGAGGGCCGCGGGGGACTATGGCTACACCTTC. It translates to CAWRAAGDYGYTF.

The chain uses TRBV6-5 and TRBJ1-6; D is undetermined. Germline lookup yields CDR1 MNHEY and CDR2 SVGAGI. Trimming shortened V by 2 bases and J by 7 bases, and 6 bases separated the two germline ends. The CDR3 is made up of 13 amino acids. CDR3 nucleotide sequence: TGTGCCAGCAGTTACAAGAAAAATTCACCCCTCCACTTT. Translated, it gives CASSYKKNSPLHF.

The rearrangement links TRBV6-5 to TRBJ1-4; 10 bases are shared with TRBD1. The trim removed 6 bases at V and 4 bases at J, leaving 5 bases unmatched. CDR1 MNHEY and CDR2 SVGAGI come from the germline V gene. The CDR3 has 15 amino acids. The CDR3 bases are TGTGCCAGCAGGGGGGGACAGGGGATTAATGAAAAACTGTTTTTT. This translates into CASRGGQGINEKLFF.

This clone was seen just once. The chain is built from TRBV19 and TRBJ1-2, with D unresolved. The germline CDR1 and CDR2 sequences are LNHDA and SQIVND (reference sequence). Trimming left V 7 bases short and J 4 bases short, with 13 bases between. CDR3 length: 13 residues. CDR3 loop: CASIHPGSYGYTF. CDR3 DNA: TGTGCCAGTATACATCCCGGGAGCTATGGCTACACCTTC.

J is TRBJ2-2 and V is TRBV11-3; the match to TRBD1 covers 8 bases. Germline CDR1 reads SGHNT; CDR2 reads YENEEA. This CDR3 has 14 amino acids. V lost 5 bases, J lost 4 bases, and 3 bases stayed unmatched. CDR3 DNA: TGTGCCAGCAGCGCGGACAGGGTCACCGGGGAGCTGTTTTTT. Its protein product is CASSADRVTGELFF.

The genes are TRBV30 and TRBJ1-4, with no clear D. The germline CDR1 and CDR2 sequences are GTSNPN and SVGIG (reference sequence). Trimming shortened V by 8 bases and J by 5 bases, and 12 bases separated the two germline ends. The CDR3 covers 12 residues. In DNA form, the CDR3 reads TGTGCCCACAGCCTCCAGAATGAAAAACTGTTTTTT. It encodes CAHSLQNEKLFF.

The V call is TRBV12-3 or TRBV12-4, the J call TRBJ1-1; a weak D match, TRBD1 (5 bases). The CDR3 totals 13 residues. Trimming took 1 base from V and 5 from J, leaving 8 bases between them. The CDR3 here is CASSLGGETEAFF. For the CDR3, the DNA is TGTGCCAGCAGTTTAGGAGGGGAGACTGAAGCTTTCTTT.